The rows below give T cell receptor beta chains drawn from one sample of a study of blood T cell repertoires in COVID-19. Using immunoSEQ multiplex PCR, the repertoire was profiled, and TCRdb retains in-frame clones only, with some absent. The sample lists roughly 100,000 clones; roughly 76% were seen once. The sample consisted of peripheral blood. These TCRs come from an older woman with acute or convalescent COVID-19. Each CDR3 is given with its conserved first and last residue. The D gene is left open where the match is weak. Not all rows give a size; the values are once, few, many and, for expanded clones, a class.

CASTTGMSTDTQYF	TGTGCCAGCACGACAGGGATGAGCACAGATACGCAGTATTTT	-	TRBD1	TRBV2	TRBJ2-3
CASSLEAGRADTQYF	TGCGCCAGCAGCCTAGAAGCGGGAAGGGCAGATACGCAGTATTTT	-	TRBD2	TRBV4-3	TRBJ2-3
CASSFDSVYGYTF	TGTGCCAGCAGTTTCGACAGCGTCTATGGCTACACCTTC	once	-	TRBV6-6	TRBJ1-2
CASRPTGGMNTEAFF	TGTGCCAGCAGACCGACAGGGGGTATGAACACTGAAGCTTTCTTT	-	TRBD1	TRBV6-5	TRBJ1-1
CASRQGSYEQYF	TGTGCCAGCAGACAGGGCTCCTACGAGCAGTACTTC	-	-	TRBV6-5	TRBJ2-7
CSASAARGEETQYF	TGCAGTGCTAGTGCGGCCAGGGGGGAGGAGACCCAGTACTTC	-	-	TRBV20-1	TRBJ2-5
CASFRGMNTEAFF	TGTGCCAGCTTTAGAGGCATGAACACTGAAGCTTTCTTT	once	-	TRBV27	TRBJ1-1
CASSLVDRQGDSPLHF	TGTGCCAGCAGCTTAGTCGATAGGCAGGGGGACTCACCCCTCCACTTT	-	TRBD1	TRBV7-8	TRBJ1-6
CASSLDSGARLF	TGTGCCAGCAGCTTAGATAGCGGGGCCCGTCTCTTC	-	TRBD2	TRBV7-2	TRBJ2-1
CASSLGLANEKLFF	TGTGCCAGCAGCTTAGGTCTAGCTAATGAAAAACTGTTTTTT	-	-	TRBV7-9	TRBJ1-4